The T cell receptor beta chain under discussion was sequenced for a study of blood T cell repertoires in COVID-19. In the original workflow: By means of reference gene primer amplification, nucleated cell counts were estimated. Sequenced by immunoSEQ multiplex PCR; TCRdb stores in-frame clones only, minus some. D and trimming were read from the DNA, whereas the V and J calls and clone size are those reported in that table. The sample has 250,000 to 300,000 clones; 70% to 90% are singletons. V lost 1 base and J lost 3, with 14 bases in between. The V gene's germline CDR1 is SGHDT and CDR2 YYEEEE. The CDR3 is made up of 15 amino acids.

The source of this sequence is a woman aged 70 to 79 with acute or convalescent COVID-19. Sample: peripheral blood. This sequence joins TRBV5-6 and TRBJ2-7, with D possibly TRBD2 on 6 matching bases. The CDR3 nucleotides read TGTGCCAGCAGCTTGAGGCTAGCGAGAATCTACGAGCAGTACTTC. Translating it yields CASSLRLARIYEQYF.